Listed here is a single TCR beta chain. Its antigen is unknown. Germline V gene lookup returns CDR1 SGHDN and CDR2 FVKESK. The CDR3 is made up of 14 amino acids. V was pared by 4 bases and J by 4 bases, with 13 bases between. These data come from a study of T cell responses to AZD1222 COVID-19 vaccine. TCRdb's copy holds only in-frame clones and misses some; the assay was immunoSEQ multiplex PCR. Of more than 150,000 clones in the sample, over 90% were seen once. Overall study results and limits: Regions 160-218 and 743-854 held dominance among vaccine-associated CD4 TCRs, which spanned spike.

This receptor was identified in an adult who received the AZD1222 COVID-19 vaccine. The sample in question was peripheral blood, obtained 28 days after the second AZD1222 dose. The chain is built from TRBV14 and TRBJ1-2, with D unclear. The CDR3 DNA reads as TGTGCCAGCAGCCCACACCTCTCCGGCTATGGCTACACCTTC. As protein: CASSPHLSGYGYTF. The variable domain in full, with the rest retrieved from reference TRBV14 and TRBJ1-2, is EAGVTQFPSHSVIEKGQTVTLRCDPISGHDNLYWYRRVMGKEIKFLLHFVKESKQDESGMPNNRFLAERTGGTYSTLKVQPAELEDSGVYFCASSPHLSGYGYTFGSGTRLTVV.